This T cell receptor beta chain was captured by sequencing in a study of OX40 agonist ivuxolimab in advanced cancers. As for the study in general: Ivuxolimab doses were 0.01, 0.1, 0.3, 1.5, 3 or 10 mg/kg every 2 weeks.

The CDR3 contains 10 residues. From germline, CDR1 is SGDLS and CDR2 YYNGEE. V was cut by 5 bases and J by 2 bases, with 1 base left in between. Clones were read by immunoSEQ multiplex PCR, and TCRdb kept only the in-frame ones, dropping some. The data contain over 55,000 clones, roughly nine tenths of them singletons. The source of this sequence is an adult with an advanced solid tumor such as melanoma, head and neck, liver or kidney cancer. J is TRBJ2-5 and V is TRBV9; D is ambiguous. Sequences were derived from CD4+ or CD8+ T cells sorted from blood, sampled in a trial of the OX40 agonist ivuxolimab. CDR3 protein: CASRQETQYF. Written as DNA, the CDR3 is TGTGCCAGCAGACAAGAGACCCAGTACTTC.